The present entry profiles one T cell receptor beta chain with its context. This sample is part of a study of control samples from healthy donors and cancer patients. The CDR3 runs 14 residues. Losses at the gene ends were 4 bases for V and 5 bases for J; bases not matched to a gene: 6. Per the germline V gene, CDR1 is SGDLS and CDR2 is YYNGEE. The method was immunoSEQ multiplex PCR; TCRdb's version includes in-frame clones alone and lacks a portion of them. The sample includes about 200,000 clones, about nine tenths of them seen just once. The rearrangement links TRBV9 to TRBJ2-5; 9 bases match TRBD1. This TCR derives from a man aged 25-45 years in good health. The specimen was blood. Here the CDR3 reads CASSLGTGRETQYF. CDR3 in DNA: TGTGCCAGCAGCCTCGGGACAGGGCGCGAGACCCAGTACTTC.